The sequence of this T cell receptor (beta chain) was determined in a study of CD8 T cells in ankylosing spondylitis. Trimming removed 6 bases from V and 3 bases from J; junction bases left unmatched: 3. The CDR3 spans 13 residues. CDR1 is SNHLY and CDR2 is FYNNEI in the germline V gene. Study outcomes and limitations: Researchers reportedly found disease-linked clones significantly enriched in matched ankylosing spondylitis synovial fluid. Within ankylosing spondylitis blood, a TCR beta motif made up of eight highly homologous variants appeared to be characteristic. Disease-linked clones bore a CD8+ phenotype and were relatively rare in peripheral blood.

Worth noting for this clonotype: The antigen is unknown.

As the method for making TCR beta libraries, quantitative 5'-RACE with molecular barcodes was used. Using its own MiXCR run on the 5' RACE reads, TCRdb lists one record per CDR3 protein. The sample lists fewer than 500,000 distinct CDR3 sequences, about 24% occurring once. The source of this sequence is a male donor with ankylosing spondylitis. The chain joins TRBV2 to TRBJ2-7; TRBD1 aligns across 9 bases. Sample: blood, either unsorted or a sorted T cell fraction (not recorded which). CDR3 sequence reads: CASRKDRGYEQYF. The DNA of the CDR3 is TGTGCCAGCAGAAAGGACAGGGGCTACGAGCAGTACTTC.